This entry lists 22 T cell receptor beta chains sequenced from one sample in a study of human T cells and chemical hapten exposure. The time point was: patch test 2, 6 weeks after DPC sensitization. This sample's treatment: therapeutic diphenylcyclopropenone sensitization with weekly scalp DPC. TCRdb reprocessed the RACE reads with MiXCR, giving one entry per CDR3 protein. Altogether 65,000 to 90,000 distinct CDR3 sequences are present, 5% to 8.5% being singletons, with the ten largest covering under 1.5%. This specimen consisted of whole blood, obtained in connection with sensitization to the hapten diphenylcyclopropenone (DPC). These receptors all stem from a woman aged 30 to 39 with alopecia areata. Some clones in this sample may be carry-over from other donors' samples.

This clonotype was detected a few times. This chain connects TRBV18 to TRBJ1-5; D not resolved. Germline V gene data show CDR1 as KGHSH and CDR2 as LQKENI. Trimming shortened V by 2 bases and J by 4 bases, and 9 bases separated the two germline ends. This CDR3 spans 14 amino acids. CDR3 region: CASSPGSDNQPQHF. The CDR3 coding sequence is TGTGCCAGCTCACCAGGGTCAGATAATCAGCCCCAGCATTTT.

This clonotype was observed a handful of times. The V gene is TRBV5-1, the J gene TRBJ1-3, with a possible D match to TRBD1 (5 bases). Germline V gene lookup returns CDR1 SGHRS and CDR2 YFSETQ. This CDR3 has 16 amino acids. Trimming stripped 2 bases from V and 2 bases from J, with 14 bases between. CDR3 residues: CASSFTIGGAGNTIYF. The CDR3 bases are TGCGCCAGCAGCTTTACAATCGGAGGGGCTGGAAACACCATATATTTT.

The chain recombines TRBV2 with TRBJ1-2; a weak D match, TRBD1 (5 bases). Germline CDR1 and CDR2: SNHLY and FYNNEI. The CDR3 extends over 12 amino acids. Trimming cost V 7 bases and J 8 bases, with 14 bases left between them. CDR3 bases: TGTGCCAGCATGGGGGAACTGGGGGGCTACACCTTC. Protein sequence: CASMGELGGYTF.

This clonotype was found many times. CDR3 nucleotide sequence: TGTGCCAGCAGCTTAGCTTGGGGACATGGTCAGCCCCAGCATTTT. This encodes CASSLAWGHGQPQHF. This chain links TRBV11-2 with TRBJ1-5; D perhaps matches TRBD1 (6 bases). Germline V gene lookup returns CDR1 SGHAT and CDR2 FQNNGV. This CDR3 is built from 15 residues. The germline V and J ends were trimmed by 1 base and 6 bases, with 13 bases remaining between them.

This clonotype has ten or more counts. This chain uses TRBV3-1 with TRBJ2-3; the D call may be TRBD1 or TRBD2 (6 bases each). Between the trimmed V and J ends, which lost 1 base and 7 bases, there was a span of 12 bases. Germline CDR1 LGHDT, CDR2 YNNKEL (reference sequence). The CDR3 length is 14 residues. CDR3 loop: CASSQGGAANTQYF. The CDR3 DNA reads as TGTGCCAGCAGCCAAGGGGGGGCCGCAAATACGCAGTATTTT.

In its sample, this clonotype was seen many times. For the CDR3, the DNA is TGCGCCAGCAGCTTGAGTCCGGAGGACACTGAAGCTTTCTTT. Its translation: CASSLSPEDTEAFF. The chain recombines TRBV5-1 with TRBJ1-1, with D unclear. Looked up from germline, CDR1 is SGHRS and CDR2 is YFSETQ. V dropped 1 base and J dropped 3 bases, with 10 bases sitting between them. The CDR3 length is 14 residues. Looking up the rest from reference TRBV5-1 and TRBJ1-1 gives the full variable domain: KAGVTQTPRYLIKTRGQQVTLSCSPISGHRSVSWYQQTPGQGLQFLFEYFSETQRNKGNFPGRFSGRQFSNSRSEMNVSTLELGDSALYLCASSLSPEDTEAFFGQGTRLTVV.

This clonotype was found many times. CDR3 sequence reads: CSARDSGGGARETQYF. The CDR3 nucleotides are TGCAGTGCTAGAGATTCCGGCGGGGGGGCCCGGGAGACCCAGTACTTC. The chain recombines TRBV20-1 with TRBJ2-5, with 9 bases fitting TRBD2. The J segment lost 5 bases and the V segment lost 0 bases, leaving 10 bases of the junction unmatched. This CDR3 is 16 amino acids long. Germline CDR1 is DFQATT and CDR2 is SNEGSKA (reference sequence).

This clonotype has a count of ten or more. The chain links TRBV12-3 or TRBV12-4 to TRBJ1-5; unclear D gene. The CDR3 covers 14 residues. Trimming cost V 0 bases and J 5 bases, with 8 bases left between them. This chain's CDR3 is CASSLAMLDQPQHF. The CDR3 nucleotides read TGTGCCAGCAGTTTAGCGATGTTGGATCAGCCCCAGCATTTT.

This clonotype was seen a few times. The chain couples TRBV10-3 to TRBJ2-7; D tentatively fits TRBD1 or TRBD2 (5 bases each). The V end lost 0 bases, the J end lost 2 bases, and 11 bases lay between the germline ends. CDR3 size: 15 residues. CDR1 is ENHRY, CDR2 SYGVKD, per germline. This chain's CDR3 is CAISESTKGPYEQYF. CDR3 DNA sequence: TGTGCCATCAGTGAGTCGACGAAGGGACCCTACGAGCAGTACTTC.

This clonotype has ten or more counts. In DNA, the CDR3 is TGCAGCGTTGAGATACGGAATGAGCAGTTCTTC. The encoded protein is CSVEIRNEQFF. The chain is built from TRBV29-1 and TRBJ2-1; D not resolved. The CDR3 has 11 residues. Trimming shortened V by 3 bases and J by 7 bases, and 7 bases separated the two germline ends. Germline V gene sequence: CDR1 SQVTM, CDR2 ANQGSEA.

This clonotype was observed many times. The CDR3 DNA is TGCAGCATCTACGGGGACGGTTACACAGATACGCAGTATTTT. Protein product: CSIYGDGYTDTQYF. The rearrangement links TRBV29-1 to TRBJ2-3, with D perhaps assigned TRBD1 or TRBD2 (5 bases each). Per the germline V gene, CDR1 is SQVTM and CDR2 is ANQGSEA. Trimming took 8 bases from V and 2 from J, leaving 17 bases between them. CDR3 length equals 14 residues.

This clonotype was found many times. The rearrangement uses TRBV27 and TRBJ2-7, with 7 bases matching TRBD1. Germline CDR1 reads MNHEY; CDR2 reads SMNVEV (reference sequence). J lost 6 bases, V lost 6 bases, and 11 bases had no gene match. The CDR3 covers 14 residues. The CDR3 region is CASRAGTAPGEQYF. The CDR3 DNA reads TGTGCCAGCAGGGCCGGGACAGCCCCAGGCGAGCAGTACTTC.

This clonotype was counted many times. The chain combines TRBV5-1 with TRBJ2-6; D remains ambiguous. Germline-derived CDR1 and CDR2 are SGHRS and YFSETQ. V was cut by 4 bases and J by 0 bases, with 14 bases left in between. This CDR3 comprises 17 residues. CDR3 coding DNA: TGCGCCAGCAGCACCCAGAACAGCCACTCTGGGGCCAACGTCCTGACTTTC. Protein sequence: CASSTQNSHSGANVLTF.

A single count supports this clonotype. Possible read error: a much larger clone is one base away. The V and J genes are TRBV5-5 and TRBJ1-1; D not certain. The CDR3 sequence is 14 residues long. V lost 6 bases to trimming and J lost 7 bases, with 19 bases between them. Germline V CDR1 and CDR2: SGHKS, YYEKEE (reference sequence). DNA for the CDR3: TGTGCCAGCACCAATAGATCGATCCCCGGTGAAGCTTTCTTT. The encoded protein is CASTNRSIPGEAFF.

The chain's CDR3 is CASSLGVENTEAFF. As DNA, the CDR3 is TGTGCCAGCAGTTTGGGGGTTGAGAACACTGAAGCTTTCTTT. The rearrangement joins TRBV27 to TRBJ1-1, with D perhaps TRBD1 (5 bases). Germline CDR1 MNHEY, CDR2 SMNVEV (reference sequence). V was shortened by 3 bases and J by 1 base, with 9 bases between the two germline ends. This CDR3 comprises 14 residues.

Ten or more counts support this clonotype. This rearrangement joins TRBV5-4 to TRBJ2-3; D not certain. The CDR3 has 16 residues. Germline V CDR1 and CDR2: SGHNT, YYREEE (reference sequence). Trimming left V 2 bases short and J 0 bases short, with 13 bases between. This chain's CDR3 is CASSFWGVLSTDTQYF. The CDR3, as DNA: TGTGCCAGCAGCTTCTGGGGTGTTCTTAGCACAGATACGCAGTATTTT.

For the CDR3, the DNA is TGTGCCAGCAGCTTGGTCGGGGCTCAGGTAGACACTGAAGCTTTCTTT. This codes for CASSLVGAQVDTEAFF. The chain employs TRBV5-6 and TRBJ1-1; D might be TRBD1 (5 bases). Germline loops: CDR1 SGHDT, CDR2 YYEEEE. The CDR3 extends over 16 amino acids. The V end lost 0 bases, the J end lost 3 bases, and 15 bases lay between the germline ends.

This clonotype was detected many times. This chain joins TRBV7-9 and TRBJ1-6; D unresolved. Looked up from germline, CDR1 is SEHNR and CDR2 is FQNEAQ (reference sequence). The CDR3 loop spans 15 amino acids. V shed 6 bases and J shed 6 bases, with 15 bases lying between them. The CDR3 nucleotides are TGTGCCAGCAGTTCTACCGGGGTTCTTAATTCACCCCTCCACTTT. Translation gives CASSSTGVLNSPLHF.

This chain joins TRBV20-1 and TRBJ1-5; D is undetermined. The CDR3 has 12 amino acids. Germline values: CDR1 DFQATT, CDR2 SNEGSKA (reference sequence). V was pared by 3 bases and J by 7 bases, with 10 bases between. The CDR3 here is CSASPPGQPQHF. The CDR3 DNA reads as TGCAGTGCTAGTCCCCCCGGGCAGCCCCAGCATTTT.

This chain uses TRBV5-4 with TRBJ1-1; D gene ambiguous. Trimming left V 0 bases short and J 9 bases short, with 9 bases between. CDR3 length: 12 residues. The germline gives CDR1 SGHNT, CDR2 YYREEE (reference sequence). As DNA, the CDR3 is TGTGCCAGCAGCTTGGACAGTTTGCAAGCTTTCTTT. Protein product: CASSLDSLQAFF.

There are many counts of this clonotype. The rearrangement joins TRBV30 to TRBJ2-3; 7 nucleotides match TRBD2. The CDR3 extends over 16 amino acids. With 0 bases clipped from V and 7 bases from J, the junction kept 13 bases outside the gene matches. Germline-derived CDR1 and CDR2 are GTSNPN and SVGIG (reference sequence). The CDR3 DNA is TGTGCCTGGAGTGTACTAGGGAGGGACCGCTCCAATACGCAGTATTTT. This translates into CAWSVLGRDRSNTQYF.

In its sample, this clonotype was seen many times. The chain recombines TRBV27 with TRBJ1-6; D not resolved. Germline CDR1 is MNHEY and CDR2 is SMNVEV (reference sequence). The germline V and J ends were trimmed by 3 bases and 7 bases, with 4 bases remaining between them. The CDR3 length is 12 residues. The CDR3 sequence is CASSLINSPLHF. DNA for the CDR3: TGTGCCAGCAGTTTGATAAATTCACCCCTCCACTTT.